The 9 T cell receptor beta chains below all came from one sample that was sequenced in a study of blood T cell repertoires in COVID-19. Libraries were prepared by immunoSEQ multiplex PCR; TCRdb keeps only in-frame clonotypes and omits some of them. The repertoire has approximately 70,000 clones, about 75% of them found once; the top ten carry 51%. What was sequenced was PBMCs or T cells enriched from blood (not recorded which). Receptor source: an older woman who had been exposed to COVID-19.

The chain combines TRBV10-1 with TRBJ1-2, with 10 bases lining up with TRBD1. Per the germline V gene, CDR1 is WNHNN and CDR2 is SYGVQD (reference sequence). J was trimmed by 3 bases and V by 7 bases; bases with no gene match: 11. The CDR3 is 16 residues long. The CDR3 DNA sequence: TGCGCCAGCATCACGCGACAGGGGGCTTACTACTATGGCTACACCTTC. Amino acid sequence: CASITRQGAYYYGYTF.

This chain connects TRBV5-6 to TRBJ1-4; D uncertain. Deletions cut 1 base from V and 0 bases from J, with 10 bases between. The CDR3 is made up of 16 amino acids. Germline lookup yields CDR1 SGHDT and CDR2 YYEEEE. The CDR3 DNA reads TGTGCCAGCAGCTTGAATGGAGTTGCAACTAATGAAAAACTGTTTTTT. Amino acid sequence: CASSLNGVATNEKLFF. Filled out from reference TRBV5-6 and TRBJ1-4, the complete variable domain reads DAGVTQSPTHLIKTRGQQVTLRCSPKSGHDTVSWYQQALGQGPQFIFQYYEEEERQRGNFPDRFSGHQFPNYSSELNVNALLLGDSALYLCASSLNGVATNEKLFFGSGTQLSVL.

This rearrangement joins TRBV5-6 to TRBJ1-1; 9 nucleotides line up with TRBD1. There are 16 residues in the CDR3. Germline V gene data show CDR1 as SGHDT and CDR2 as YYEEEE. J was trimmed by 0 bases and V by 5 bases; bases with no gene match: 8. The CDR3 spells CASREDRGPMNTEAFF. DNA for the CDR3: TGTGCCAGCAGAGAGGACAGGGGACCGATGAACACTGAAGCTTTCTTT.

The chain combines TRBV28 with TRBJ1-2; 9 positions agree with TRBD1. Unmatched junction bases numbered 11, after V lost 2 bases and J lost 4 bases. Germline V gene data show CDR1 as MDHEN and CDR2 as SYDVKM. The CDR3 consists of 17 residues. CDR3 protein: CASSLGGTGNSVYGYTF. CDR3 nucleotides: TGTGCCAGCAGTTTAGGGGGGACAGGGAATTCGGTCTATGGCTACACCTTC.

This chain joins TRBV9 and TRBJ1-3; a weak D match, TRBD1 (6 bases). The CDR3 totals 15 residues. V lost 3 bases to trimming and J lost 2 bases, with 12 bases between them. The germline CDR1 and CDR2 sequences are SGDLS and YYNGEE. The CDR3, as DNA: TGTGCCAGCAGCGCGACAGGTCTCGCTGGAAACACCATATATTTT. It is translated as CASSATGLAGNTIYF.

The chain combines TRBV2 with TRBJ2-3; 9 nucleotides align to TRBD2. Per germline, CDR1 SNHLY and CDR2 FYNNEI. CDR3 length: 17 residues. V dropped 6 bases and J dropped 4; count of bases not matched to a gene: 14. CDR3 bases: TGTGCCAGCAGGTCCAGGGCTAGCGGGGTGGTAGCAGATACGCAGTATTTT. The encoded protein is CASRSRASGVVADTQYF. Filled out from reference TRBV2 and TRBJ2-3, the complete variable domain reads EPEVTQTPSHQVTQMGQEVILRCVPISNHLYFYWYRQILGQKVEFLVSFYNNEISEKSEIFDDQFSVERPDGSNFTLKIRSTKLEDSAMYFCASRSRASGVVADTQYFGPGTRLTVL.

The chain combines TRBV27 with TRBJ1-5; tentatively, D is TRBD1 (5 bases). The CDR3 contains 15 residues. The V end lost 3 bases, the J end lost 3 bases, and 12 bases lay between the germline ends. Per the germline V gene, CDR1 is MNHEY and CDR2 is SMNVEV (reference sequence). CDR3 in amino acids: CASSLFQGSNQPQHF. The CDR3 DNA reads TGTGCCAGCAGTTTGTTTCAGGGCTCCAATCAGCCCCAGCATTTT.

The chain employs TRBV24-1 and TRBJ1-2, with D tentatively TRBD1 (5 bases). CDR3 length: 14 residues. V was clipped by 4 bases and J by 3 bases, with 11 bases between them. Germline assignment: CDR1 KGHDR and CDR2 SFDVKD. The CDR3 loop is CATSEGGIDYGYTF. The CDR3 DNA reads TGTGCCACCAGTGAGGGGGGTATAGACTATGGCTACACCTTC.

The V and J genes are TRBV5-4 and TRBJ2-3, with TRBD2 matching 9 bases. Trimming took 4 bases from V and 4 from J; bases not matched to a gene: 13. CDR3 length equals 17 residues. Germline V gene lookup returns CDR1 SGHNT and CDR2 YYREEE (reference sequence). Here the CDR3 reads CASSQRRSGSLPDTQYF. The CDR3 DNA is TGTGCCAGCAGCCAAAGACGTAGCGGGAGCCTACCAGATACGCAGTATTTT.